The 28 T cell receptor beta chains presented below share a single source sample, sequenced in a study of early T cells in non-severe SARS-CoV-2 infection. TCRdb called the 5' RACE reads again in MiXCR, with one record for every CDR3 protein. The table lists tens of thousands of distinct CDR3 sequences, approximately 10% of them singletons. The sequenced material came from whole blood. The receptors were gathered from an adult who was a healthcare worker with PCR-confirmed SARS-CoV-2 infection or an uninfected control (not recorded which).

This clonotype was observed at least ten times. The chain has TRBV29-1 and TRBJ2-1; D remains unclear. The germline V gene has CDR1 SQVTM and CDR2 ANQGSEA. This CDR3 has 12 amino acids. Trimming removed 6 bases from V and 0 bases from J, with 6 bases in between. The CDR3 DNA follows: TGCAGCGTCACGGACTCCTACAATGAGCAGTTCTTC. Encoded protein: CSVTDSYNEQFF.

This clonotype is termed medium-sized (0.01 to 0.1%). This chain joins TRBV3-1 and TRBJ1-5; D gene unclear. With 2 bases removed from V and 4 bases from J, the gap between germline ends came to 9 bases. CDR1 and CDR2 from the germline V gene are LGHDT and YNNKEL (reference sequence). The CDR3 covers 14 residues. The CDR3 bases are TGTGCCAGCAGCCAAAAAGGCTGGAATCAGCCCCAGCATTTT. Translating gives CASSQKGWNQPQHF.

This clonotype is labeled as medium-sized. The chain has TRBV7-9 and TRBJ2-3; 8 bases map to TRBD1. This CDR3 comprises 18 residues. Trimming at V came to 3 bases and at J to 0 bases, leaving 11 bases not matched to a gene. Germline CDR1 SEHNR, CDR2 FQNEAQ (reference sequence). CDR3 region: CASSFSAGGFGSTDTQYF. The CDR3 DNA reads as TGTGCCAGCAGCTTTTCGGCAGGGGGCTTCGGTAGCACAGATACGCAGTATTTT.

In this sample, this clonotype turned up many times. V and J are TRBV6-2 or TRBV6-3 and TRBJ1-1; a weak D match, TRBD1 (6 bases). Germline CDR1 is MNHEY and CDR2 is SVGEGT. V was shortened by 6 bases and J by 1 base, with 15 bases between the two germline ends. CDR3 size: 15 residues. The CDR3 loop is CASSPAGERNTEAFF. In DNA form, the CDR3 reads TGTGCCAGCAGCCCGGCAGGGGAGCGGAACACTGAAGCTTTCTTT.

This clonotype has a handful of counts. The V call is TRBV3-1, the J call TRBJ2-7; 7 bases map to TRBD2. The V segment lost 0 bases and the J segment 3 bases; nucleotides outside the gene matches: 11. In germline, CDR1 is LGHDT, CDR2 YNNKEL (reference sequence). This CDR3 comprises 17 residues. In nucleotides, the CDR3 is TGTGCCAGCAGCCAAGATCGTCGAGCGGGGATACACTACGAGCAGTACTTC. Its protein product is CASSQDRRAGIHYEQYF.

The gene calls are TRBV5-1 and TRBJ2-3, with D possibly matching TRBD1 (6 bases). In germline, CDR1 is SGHRS, CDR2 YFSETQ. Trimming pared 3 bases from V and 3 bases from J, leaving 14 bases between. This CDR3 is built from 15 residues. The DNA of the CDR3 is TGCGCCAGCAGCTCCGGACAGATTGGGACAGATACGCAGTATTTT. Amino acids: CASSSGQIGTDTQYF.

This clonotype was detected many times. This sequence joins TRBV5-5 and TRBJ2-3; the D call may be TRBD1 or TRBD2 (5 bases each). There are 11 residues in the CDR3. Trimming pared 10 bases from V and 0 bases from J, leaving 6 bases between. Germline V gene data show CDR1 as SGHKS and CDR2 as YYEKEE (reference sequence). The CDR3 sequence is CAGGSTDTQYF. The CDR3 DNA reads TGTGCCGGGGGTAGCACAGATACGCAGTATTTT.

This clonotype has a handful of counts. J is TRBJ2-5 and V is TRBV20-1; TRBD2 matches 7 bases. The CDR3 is made up of 13 amino acids. After removal of 6 bases from V and 0 bases from J, the junction contained 4 bases not matched to a gene. Per germline, CDR1 DFQATT and CDR2 SNEGSKA (reference sequence). CDR3: CSASGLDQETQYF. CDR3 nucleotide sequence: TGCAGTGCCTCTGGACTAGACCAAGAGACCCAGTACTTC.

This clonotype has only a few counts. The chain employs TRBV28 and TRBJ2-5, with 9 bases identical to TRBD1. The CDR3 is 15 residues long. CDR1 and CDR2 from the germline V gene are MDHEN and SYDVKM. V was pared by 2 bases and J by 3 bases, with 4 bases of the junction left unmatched. The CDR3 coding sequence is TGTGCCAGCAGTTTAGCGGGACAGGGAAAAGAGACCCAGTACTTC. This gives the protein CASSLAGQGKETQYF.

The sample holds a few counts of this clonotype. The V gene is TRBV7-2, the J gene TRBJ2-7; possibly TRBD1 for D (6 bases). Germline loops: CDR1 SGHTA, CDR2 FQGNSA. Trimming left V 4 bases short and J 3 bases short, with 10 bases between. The CDR3 spans 13 residues. Here the CDR3 reads CASSSNRDYEQYF. As DNA, the CDR3 is TGTGCCAGCAGCTCCAACAGGGACTACGAGCAGTACTTC.

In its sample, this clonotype was seen a few times. The chain combines TRBV18 with TRBJ1-5; possible D gene TRBD1, 5 bases. The CDR3 sequence is 13 residues long. CDR1 and CDR2 from the germline V gene are KGHSH and LQKENI. V lost 4 bases, J lost 9 bases, and 13 bases lay in between. CDR3 sequence (DNA): TGTGCCAGCTCACTAGACAGTCATGGGCCCCAGCATTTT. Translated: CASSLDSHGPQHF. The variable domain in full, completed from reference TRBV18 and TRBJ1-5, reads NAGVMQNPRHLVRRRGQEARLRCSPMKGHSHVYWYRQLPEEGLKFMVYLQKENIIDESGMPKERFSAEFPKEGPSILRIQQVVRGDSAAYFCASSLDSHGPQHFGDGTRLSIL.

This clonotype was counted ten times or more. This chain joins TRBV3-1 and TRBJ1-2, with 8 bases matching TRBD1. The germline V gene encodes CDR1 LGHDT and CDR2 YNNKEL (reference sequence). The CDR3 is 15 residues long. The junction had 6 bases not matched to a gene; V was cut back by 3 bases and J by 3 bases. Here the CDR3 reads CASSHLTGDDYGYTF. The DNA of the CDR3 is TGTGCCAGCAGCCATTTGACAGGGGATGACTATGGCTACACCTTC.

This clonotype was seen just once. The chain employs TRBV20-1 and TRBJ2-1; a possible D gene is TRBD2 (6 bases). The CDR3 spans 15 residues. The germline gives CDR1 DFQATT, CDR2 SNEGSKA (reference sequence). Trimming stripped 4 bases from V and 7 bases from J, with 20 bases between. As DNA, the CDR3 is TGCAGTGCTAAAGCCCCGGGGGTCCGGGGGAATGAGCAGTTCTTC. It codes for CSAKAPGVRGNEQFF.

CDR3 DNA sequence: TGTGCCAGCAGTAGCCGGACCCGCTACAATGAGCAGTTCTTC. This encodes CASSSRTRYNEQFF. The chain combines TRBV12-3 or TRBV12-4 with TRBJ2-1; D is ambiguous. The length of the CDR3 is 14 residues. The V and J ends lost 5 bases and 3 bases respectively, with 11 bases between them.

The genes are TRBV6-6 and TRBJ2-4; D unclear. V lost 7 bases, J lost 9 bases, and 10 bases lay in between. Germline V gene data show CDR1 as MNHNY and CDR2 as SVGAGI (reference sequence). The CDR3 has 11 residues. This chain's CDR3 is CASTERGIQYF. The CDR3 nucleotides are TGTGCCAGCACGGAGCGCGGCATTCAGTACTTC.

This clonotype was counted ten times or more. This chain uses TRBV12-3 or TRBV12-4 with TRBJ2-5; 7 bases are shared with TRBD1. The CDR3 has 13 residues. Trimming took 6 bases from V and 2 from J; bases not matched to a gene: 3. The CDR3 is CASSGTVQETQYF. CDR3 DNA: TGTGCCAGCAGCGGGACAGTGCAAGAGACCCAGTACTTC.

This clonotype turned up a few times. V usage is TRBV20-1 and J usage is TRBJ2-3, with D perhaps TRBD1 (6 bases). The CDR3 is made up of 14 amino acids. V dropped 4 bases and J dropped 3 bases, with 14 bases sitting between them. CDR1 is DFQATT and CDR2 is SNEGSKA in the germline V gene (reference sequence). The CDR3 loop reads CSATDLQGTDTQYF. CDR3 nucleotide sequence: TGCAGTGCTACCGACCTGCAGGGGACAGATACGCAGTATTTT.

This clonotype was observed many times. The chain uses TRBV11-3 and TRBJ2-3; D gene ambiguous. With 3 bases removed from V and 0 bases from J, the gap between germline ends came to 13 bases. CDR1 and CDR2 from the germline V gene are SGHNT and YENEEA. CDR3 length equals 16 residues. This chain's CDR3 is CASSFRRTESTDTQYF. The CDR3 DNA follows: TGTGCCAGCAGCTTTCGTCGGACGGAAAGCACAGATACGCAGTATTTT.

The genes are TRBV3-1 and TRBJ2-3; D may be TRBD2 (6 bases). The CDR3 runs 12 residues. V was pared by 1 base and J by 9 bases, with 8 bases between. Germline loops: CDR1 LGHDT, CDR2 YNNKEL (reference sequence). The CDR3, as DNA: TGTGCCAGCAGCCAAGTTGCGGGGACGCAGTATTTT. This gives the protein CASSQVAGTQYF.

This clonotype has a count of ten or more. The chain has TRBV4-3 and TRBJ1-1, with a weak D call TRBD1 (5 bases). Germline assignment: CDR1 LGHNA and CDR2 YSLEER. The CDR3 has 15 residues. Trimming cost V 0 bases and J 5 bases, with 13 bases left between them. CDR3 sequence reads: CASSQEKGRGTEAFF. Written as DNA, the CDR3 is TGCGCCAGCAGCCAAGAGAAGGGGCGAGGTACTGAAGCTTTCTTT.

Only a few counts were recorded for this clonotype. The chain uses TRBV12-3 or TRBV12-4 and TRBJ1-2, with TRBD1 matching over 7 bases. The CDR3 has 13 residues. After removal of 5 bases from V and 6 bases from J, the junction contained 6 bases not matched to a gene. CDR3 bases: TGTGCCAGCAGTCAACTGGGGACAGATGGCTACACCTTC. It specifies CASSQLGTDGYTF.

This clonotype came up many times. J is TRBJ1-1 and V is TRBV6-5; D call uncertain. With 2 bases removed from V and 2 bases from J, the gap between germline ends came to 9 bases. CDR3 length: 14 amino acids. Germline CDR1 reads MNHEY; CDR2 reads SVGAGI. The CDR3 nucleotides are TGTGCCAGCAGTTACAACAGACCCAACACTGAAGCTTTCTTT. It is translated as CASSYNRPNTEAFF.

This clonotype was recorded at least ten times. The chain has TRBV7-6 and TRBJ2-5; TRBD1 or TRBD2 may be the D gene (5 bases each). The CDR3 length is 13 residues. The ends were cut back, 10 bases at V and 1 base at J, with 13 bases in the middle. The germline V gene encodes CDR1 SGHVS and CDR2 FNYEAQ. CDR3 DNA: TGTGCCATCCTGGGACGGCCCCAAGAGACCCAGTACTTC. Translation: CAILGRPQETQYF. Using reference TRBV7-6 and TRBJ2-5 for the parts outside the CDR3, the full variable domain is GAGVSQSPRYKVTKRGQDVALRCDPISGHVSLYWYRQALGQGPEFLTYFNYEAQQDKSGLPNDRFSAERPEGSISTLTIQRTEQRDSAMYRCAILGRPQETQYFGPGTRLLVL.

This clonotype was observed a handful of times. The chain recombines TRBV21-1 with TRBJ2-7; no DNA check was done on the table's D call, TRBD2. TRBV21-1 is described as a pseudogene. The CDR3 covers 11 residues. The chain's CDR3 is CASSKRLDWYF. The CDR3 DNA reads as TGTGCCAGCAGCAAAAGACTAGATTGGTACTTC.

The sample holds a few counts of this clonotype. The chain couples TRBV7-9 to TRBJ2-7, with D possibly being TRBD1 (5 bases). V was trimmed by 5 bases and J by 10 bases, leaving 15 bases between them. The germline CDR1 and CDR2 sequences are SEHNR and FQNEAQ (reference sequence). This CDR3 is 12 amino acids long. The CDR3 sequence: CASSLMGPGQYF. In nucleotides, the CDR3 is TGTGCCAGCAGCCTGATGGGGCCCGGACAGTACTTC.

This clonotype has a single count. The V and J genes are TRBV5-6 and TRBJ1-3, with a possible D match to TRBD1 (5 bases). Germline CDR1 is SGHDT and CDR2 is YYEEEE. This CDR3 is 16 amino acids long. Deletions cut 6 bases from V and 0 bases from J, with 16 bases between. This CDR3 is CASTPRDRYSGNTIYF. The CDR3 bases are TGTGCCAGCACCCCCCGCGACAGATACTCTGGAAACACCATATATTTT.

This clonotype was detected many times. This sequence joins TRBV7-3 and TRBJ2-5, with D uncertain. V shed 1 base and J shed 0 bases, with 18 bases lying between them. CDR1 SGHTA and CDR2 FQGTGA come from the germline V gene. The CDR3 length is 18 residues. The CDR3 spells CASSLMVVGTGYQETQYF. The CDR3 coding sequence is TGTGCCAGCAGCTTAATGGTTGTGGGCACTGGCTACCAAGAGACCCAGTACTTC.

This clonotype was found a few times. V gene TRBV11-2 combines with J gene TRBJ2-3; TRBD1 agrees at 12 bases. The CDR3 consists of 16 residues. Germline CDR1 and CDR2: SGHAT and FQNNGV. With 5 bases clipped from V and 2 bases from J, the junction kept 5 bases outside the gene matches. CDR3 sequence: CASSPGTGGLTDTQYF. In nucleotides, the CDR3 is TGTGCCAGCAGCCCCGGGACAGGGGGCCTCACAGATACGCAGTATTTT.